Listed below are T cell receptor beta chains from one sample, sequenced in a study of early T cells in non-severe SARS-CoV-2 infection. TCRdb fed the 5' RACE reads into MiXCR, producing one record per CDR3 protein. The sample gives around 76,000 distinct CDR3 sequences, 11% of which show up once; about 4.8% is in the top ten. The sequencing sample was made of whole blood. These receptors were taken from an adult who was a healthcare worker with PCR-confirmed SARS-CoV-2 infection or an uninfected control (not recorded which). Both conserved end residues are part of each CDR3. The order of the fields is D gene, J gene, clone size, V gene, CDR3 DNA, CDR3 protein. A D gene is named only where the DNA matches it firmly. Size is stated for part of the rows, as once, few or many counts, or as a class when the clone is expanded.

>-|TRBJ1-4|many|TRBV7-9
TGTGCCAGCAGCTTGGGGTCAACTAATGAAAAACTGTTTTTT
CASSLGSTNEKLFF
>TRBD1|TRBJ2-1|-|TRBV18
TGTGCCAGCTCACCAGGTATAAGGGACAGGTACAATGAGCAGTTCTTC
CASSPGIRDRYNEQFF
>-|TRBJ2-1|many|TRBV27
TGTGCCAGCAGTCCCACGGGACTCCTTCTCAATGAGCAGTTCTTC
CASSPTGLLLNEQFF
>-|TRBJ2-1|-|TRBV4-1
TGCGCCAGCAGCCAAGTCACCACCTCCTACAATGAGCAGTTCTTC
CASSQVTTSYNEQFF
>TRBD1|TRBJ2-3|few|TRBV7-9
TGTGCCAGCAGCGGGCAGGACAGGGGATCTGCAGATACGCAGTATTTT
CASSGQDRGSADTQYF
>-|TRBJ2-6|-|TRBV5-1
TGCGCCAGCGAAGTCGCCTCTGGGGCCAACGTCCTGACTTTC
CASEVASGANVLTF
>-|TRBJ1-6|-|TRBV2
TGTGCCAGCAGTGACCCTCCGGGCCCGAATTCACCCCTCCACTTT
CASSDPPGPNSPLHF
>-|TRBJ1-6|many|TRBV12-3/TRBV12-4
TGTGCCAGCAGTTTTCGGCAGGGGAATTCACCCCTCCACTTT
CASSFRQGNSPLHF
>-|TRBJ1-1|many|TRBV5-4
TGTGCCAGCAGCCCCGGGGTCAACACTGAAGTTTTCTTT
CASSPGVNTEVFF
>-|TRBJ2-3|-|TRBV2
TGTGCCAGCAGTGTCATGGCGACAGATACGCAGTATTTT
CASSVMATDTQYF
>-|TRBJ2-7|many|TRBV29-1
TGCAGCGTTGAAGAGGGGGCTAAGTACGAGCAGTACTTC
CSVEEGAKYEQYF
>TRBD2|TRBJ2-5|few|TRBV12-3/TRBV12-4
TGTGCCAGCAGTTTAGGACTAGCGCCCCCGGAAGGGACCCAGTACTTC
CASSLGLAPPEGTQYF
>-|TRBJ1-1|-|TRBV18
TGTGCCAGCTCCTCCATGACGGGGAACACTGAAGCTTTCTTT
CASSSMTGNTEAFF
>-|TRBJ2-1|many|TRBV20-1
TGCAGTGCTAGTATTAGCATCAATGAGCAGTTCTTC
CSASISINEQFF
>-|TRBJ2-3|-|TRBV7-8
TGTGCCAGCAGCTCGCGACCCGCTAACGACGCAGAGACGCAGTATTTT
CASSSRPANDAETQYF
>TRBD2|TRBJ2-5|many|TRBV20-1
TGCAGTGCAAAGGGGTCTAGCGGGTACCAAGAGACCCAGTACTTC
CSAKGSSGYQETQYF
>TRBD1|TRBJ2-1|once|TRBV6-2/TRBV6-3
TGTGCCAGCAGCTCCGGGACAGGGGGCGGTGAGCAGTTCTTC
CASSSGTGGGEQFF
>-|TRBJ2-5|-|TRBV5-4
TGTGCCGGGAAAGACTCGCCCCAAGAGACCCAGTACTTC
CAGKDSPQETQYF